The 12 T cell receptor beta chains below come from one sample, sequenced in a study of cytomegalovirus exposure and HLA in healthy donors. Researchers ran the PCR with 60 Vbeta and 13 Jbeta primers. Generated by immunoSEQ multiplex PCR, the TCRdb table keeps only in-frame clones and is missing some. The table has fewer than 120,000 clones, around 78% seen once. The sample taken for sequencing was PBMCs. These receptors were collected from a woman aged 25 to 39 in good health and CMV-seronegative.

The DNA of the CDR3 is TGTGCCAGCAGCCAGACAGGGTCAGGCACTGAAGCTTTCTTT. Translated: CASSQTGSGTEAFF. The chain links TRBV7-2 to TRBJ1-1; 7 nucleotides align to TRBD1. The CDR3 extends over 14 amino acids. The junction had 7 bases not matched to a gene; V was cut back by 5 bases and J by 4 bases. CDR1 and CDR2 (germline): SGHTA, FQGNSA.

The chain employs TRBV27 and TRBJ1-2; TRBD1 matches 7 bases. Germline CDR1 and CDR2: MNHEY and SMNVEV (reference sequence). V gave up 4 bases and J gave up 2 bases; unmatched junction bases: 1. The CDR3 is made up of 13 amino acids. The CDR3 is CASSSTGNYGYTF. Here the CDR3 DNA reads TGTGCCAGCAGTTCGACAGGGAACTATGGCTACACCTTC.

The genes are TRBV29-1 and TRBJ2-7, with D possibly being TRBD1 (6 bases). V lost 6 bases to trimming and J lost 5 bases, with 14 bases between them. Germline assignment: CDR1 SQVTM and CDR2 ANQGSEA. CDR3 length: 12 amino acids. The CDR3 DNA reads as TGCAGCGTGCAGGGGCTACGGAACGAGCAGTACTTC. It codes for CSVQGLRNEQYF.

A few counts support this clone. The chain uses TRBV30 and TRBJ2-7; D is undetermined. Germline V lookup: CDR1 GTSNPN, CDR2 SVGIG (reference sequence). This CDR3 is 15 amino acids long. V lost 0 bases, J lost 0 bases, and 12 bases lay in between. The CDR3 coding sequence is TGTGCCTGGAGTGTATCAACGTTTAGCTCCTACGAGCAGTACTTC. Its protein product is CAWSVSTFSSYEQYF.

The genes are TRBV6-6 and TRBJ2-2, with 12 nucleotides matching TRBD2. Trimming removed 6 bases from V and 5 bases from J; junction bases left unmatched: 7. CDR3 length: 16 amino acids. Germline CDR1 MNHNY, CDR2 SVGAGI (reference sequence). The DNA of the CDR3 is TGTGCCAGCAGCTCCGGACTAGCGGGACGGACCGGGGAGCTGTTTTTT. Amino acids: CASSSGLAGRTGELFF.

The chain combines TRBV7-9 with TRBJ2-7; D unclear. CDR3 size: 14 residues. Trimming pared 4 bases from V and 3 bases from J, leaving 13 bases between. From germline, CDR1 is SEHNR and CDR2 FQNEAQ (reference sequence). The CDR3 sequence is CASSSETGFYEQYF. CDR3 bases: TGTGCCAGCAGCTCCGAGACTGGATTCTACGAGCAGTACTTC.

The rearrangement uses TRBV4-2 and TRBJ1-1; D perhaps matches TRBD1 (5 bases). This CDR3 has 17 amino acids. Germline values: CDR1 LGHNA, CDR2 YNFKEQ. Trimming pared 3 bases from V and 0 bases from J, leaving 17 bases between. CDR3 loop: CASSQYPGGGMNTEAFF. CDR3 sequence (DNA): TGTGCCAGCAGCCAGTATCCCGGGGGGGGAATGAACACTGAAGCTTTCTTT.

The chain uses TRBV6-5 and TRBJ2-5; 7 bases are shared with TRBD2. The CDR3 totals 14 residues. CDR1 is MNHEY and CDR2 is SVGAGI in the germline V gene. V shed 5 bases and J 1 base; nucleotides not matched to a gene: 4. The CDR3 coding sequence is TGTGCCAGCAGTGGGCTAGCGGTCCAAGAGACCCAGTACTTC. This translates into CASSGLAVQETQYF.

The genes are TRBV18 and TRBJ2-7; D not certain. CDR1 is KGHSH and CDR2 is LQKENI in the germline V gene. V lost 0 bases, J lost 1 base, and 7 bases lay in between. This CDR3 is 14 amino acids long. The CDR3 is CASSPPRQSYEQYF. For the CDR3, the DNA is TGTGCCAGCTCACCACCGCGGCAGTCCTACGAGCAGTACTTC.

The chain recombines TRBV7-6 with TRBJ2-1, with D hard to call. The CDR3 runs to 12 residues. Germline V lookup: CDR1 SGHVS, CDR2 FNYEAQ. Trimming removed 4 bases at V and 7 bases at J, with 8 bases between. CDR3 in amino acids: CASSSLVNEQFF. CDR3 coding DNA: TGTGCCAGCAGCTCGCTAGTGAATGAGCAGTTCTTC.

The chain links TRBV7-2 to TRBJ2-1; D is possibly TRBD2 (6 bases). The CDR3 is 17 amino acids. Per the germline V gene, CDR1 is SGHTA and CDR2 is FQGNSA. V lost 4 bases to trimming and J lost 0 bases, with 16 bases between them. CDR3 protein: CASSYRPRGISYNEQFF. The CDR3 nucleotides read TGTGCCAGCAGCTATCGACCGCGGGGCATCTCCTACAATGAGCAGTTCTTC.

The V call is TRBV14, the J call TRBJ1-1; D call uncertain. Trimming removed 0 bases from V and 8 bases from J, with 10 bases in between. CDR1 is SGHDN and CDR2 is FVKESK in the germline V gene. There are 13 residues in the CDR3. For the CDR3, the DNA is TGTGCCAGCAGCCAAGATTTTTGGCAGGAAGCTTTCTTT. It yields the protein CASSQDFWQEAFF. Complete variable domain (other parts from reference TRBV14 and TRBJ1-1): EAGVTQFPSHSVIEKGQTVTLRCDPISGHDNLYWYRRVMGKEIKFLLHFVKESKQDESGMPNNRFLAERTGGTYSTLKVQPAELEDSGVYFCASSQDFWQEAFFGQGTRLTVV.